Listed below are T cell receptor beta chains from one sample, sequenced in a study of blood T cell repertoires in COVID-19. Measured with immunoSEQ multiplex PCR; TCRdb has only the in-frame clones, and not every one. This sample has 200,000 to 250,000 clones; almost 85% occur once, and the top ten carry under 2%. Sequenced sample: peripheral blood. These receptors were collected from a woman older than 75 with acute or convalescent COVID-19. The CDR3 runs from the conserved cysteine through the conserved F or W. The order of the fields is clone size, V gene, J gene, D gene, CDR3 DNA, CDR3 protein. D genes are given only for firm matches. Clone size is given for some rows only: seen once, a few or many times, or a class if the clone is expanded.

size: few; V: TRBV5-1; J: TRBJ1-5; D: TRBD1; DNA: TGCGCCAGCAGCTTGGGGCAGGGGGCGAATCAGCCCCAGCATTTT; CDR3: CASSLGQGANQPQHF
size: few; V: TRBV4-2; J: TRBJ2-7; D: .; DNA: TGTGCCAGCAGCCAAGATCCGGCAGCGCTTTGGCAGTACTTC; CDR3: CASSQDPAALWQYF
size: .; V: TRBV19; J: TRBJ1-5; D: .; DNA: TGTGCCAGTAGTATTCGCCAGAATCAGCCCCAGCATTTT; CDR3: CASSIRQNQPQHF
size: .; V: TRBV9; J: TRBJ2-2; D: .; DNA: TGTGCCAGCAGCGTAGGGACTCTGAGAACCGGGGAGCTGTTTTTT; CDR3: CASSVGTLRTGELFF
size: .; V: TRBV6-2/TRBV6-3; J: TRBJ2-7; D: TRBD2; DNA: TGTGCCAGCAACCCAACTAGCGGGGCCTCCTACGAGCAGTACTTC; CDR3: CASNPTSGASYEQYF
size: .; V: TRBV18; J: TRBJ2-3; D: TRBD1; DNA: TGTGCCAGCTCACCGGGACAGGGGTTAACCGCAGATACGCAGTATTTT; CDR3: CASSPGQGLTADTQYF
size: .; V: TRBV24-1; J: TRBJ2-1; D: .; DNA: TGTGCCACCAGTGATTTGCGGGGTAATGAGCAGTTCTTC; CDR3: CATSDLRGNEQFF
size: .; V: TRBV5-1; J: TRBJ2-3; D: .; DNA: TGCGCCAGCAGGGGCGTCCTGCGGGGCGTCACAGATACGCAGTATTTT; CDR3: CASRGVLRGVTDTQYF
size: .; V: TRBV15; J: TRBJ2-2; D: .; DNA: TGTGCCACCAGTCGGACTACCAACACCGGGGAGCTGTTTTTT; CDR3: CATSRTTNTGELFF
size: .; V: TRBV19; J: TRBJ2-7; D: TRBD1; DNA: TGTGCCAGTAGTGACCCGGGACAGGGAACCTACGAGCAGTACTTC; CDR3: CASSDPGQGTYEQYF
size: once; V: TRBV5-6; J: TRBJ1-1; D: .; DNA: TGTGCCAGCAGCTTGGGTTCCGGACTAATAGAAGCTTTCTTT; CDR3: CASSLGSGLIEAFF
size: .; V: TRBV5-1; J: TRBJ2-7; D: TRBD1; DNA: TGCGCCAGCAGCCCTAGGACAGGGCTCGACGAGCAGTACTTC; CDR3: CASSPRTGLDEQYF
size: .; V: TRBV7-8; J: TRBJ2-1; D: .; DNA: TGTGCCAGCAGCTTATCCAGGGGCTATGAGCAGTTCTTC; CDR3: CASSLSRGYEQFF
size: .; V: TRBV5-4; J: TRBJ1-1; D: .; DNA: TGTGCCAGCAGCCTAGGGAGGGAAGCTTTCTTT; CDR3: CASSLGREAFF
size: .; V: TRBV6-2/TRBV6-3; J: TRBJ2-7; D: TRBD1; DNA: TGTGCCAGCAGTTATGGGACAGGGGTATACGAGCAGTACTTC; CDR3: CASSYGTGVYEQYF
size: .; V: TRBV10-3; J: TRBJ1-5; D: TRBD1; DNA: TGTGCCACGGGTGGACAGGGGAGAAATCAGCCCCAGCATTTT; CDR3: CATGGQGRNQPQHF
size: .; V: TRBV7-9; J: TRBJ2-1; D: TRBD2; DNA: TGTGCCAGCAGCAGCGTTCTAGGGGCGGGGGGAAGGTATGAGCAGTTCTTC; CDR3: CASSSVLGAGGRYEQFF
size: .; V: TRBV29-1; J: TRBJ1-2; D: .; DNA: TGCAGCGTTGCGGATGACTTTAACTATGGCTACACCTTC; CDR3: CSVADDFNYGYTF
size: .; V: TRBV5-1; J: TRBJ1-5; D: .; DNA: TGCGCCAGCAGTACACGTCCTCTAGGTAGTGGCAATCAGCCCCAGCATTTT; CDR3: CASSTRPLGSGNQPQHF
size: few; V: TRBV28; J: TRBJ1-6; D: .; DNA: TGTGCCAGCAATTACGGCGGGGCCGAAGGTAATTCACCCCTCCACTTT; CDR3: CASNYGGAEGNSPLHF
size: .; V: TRBV2; J: TRBJ2-3; D: TRBD2; DNA: TGTGCCAGCAGGGGGGGGACTAGCACAGATACGCAGTATTTT; CDR3: CASRGGTSTDTQYF
size: .; V: TRBV5-6; J: TRBJ1-2; D: .; DNA: TGTGCCAGCAGCTTGGCCAACTACGGCTACACCTTC; CDR3: CASSLANYGYTF
size: .; V: TRBV5-6; J: TRBJ2-5; D: .; DNA: TGTGCCAGCAGCCGGACGACAGGCTACCAAGAGACCCAGTACTTC; CDR3: CASSRTTGYQETQYF
size: .; V: TRBV5-1; J: TRBJ2-3; D: TRBD2; DNA: TGCGCCAGCTTCCTAGCGGGAGCTAGCACAGATACGCAGTATTTT; CDR3: CASFLAGASTDTQYF
size: once; V: TRBV12-5; J: TRBJ1-3; D: TRBD1; DNA: TGTGCTAGTGGTTTGCGTACAGGGGTTGGTGGAAACACCATATATTTT; CDR3: CASGLRTGVGGNTIYF
size: once; V: TRBV7-2; J: TRBJ1-3; D: TRBD1; DNA: TGTGCCAGCAGTTGGAGTGACAGGGGGCCCGGAAACACCATATATTTT; CDR3: CASSWSDRGPGNTIYF
size: .; V: TRBV7-2; J: TRBJ1-2; D: TRBD1; DNA: TGTGCCAGCAGCTTCGCCCGGGGCAAGGGACAGATATATGGCTACACCTTC; CDR3: CASSFARGKGQIYGYTF
size: .; V: TRBV19; J: TRBJ2-1; D: TRBD2; DNA: TGTGCCAGTAGGGACGGGACTAGCGGGGGCTACAATGAGCAGTTCTTC; CDR3: CASRDGTSGGYNEQFF
size: few; V: TRBV3-1/TRBV3-2; J: TRBJ1-3; D: .; DNA: TGTGCCAGCAGACCTACAGGGTCTGGAAACACCATATATTTT; CDR3: CASRPTGSGNTIYF
size: .; V: TRBV19; J: TRBJ2-5; D: TRBD1; DNA: TGTGCCAGTAGTAGGCTGGGACAGGGACCAGAGACCCAGTACTTC; CDR3: CASSRLGQGPETQYF
size: once; V: TRBV10-3; J: TRBJ1-4; D: .; DNA: TGTGCCACCTCGTTAGAAGCTGAAAAACTGTTTTTT; CDR3: CATSLEAEKLFF
size: .; V: TRBV3-1/TRBV3-2; J: TRBJ2-4; D: .; DNA: TGTGCCAGCAGCCAAGATTTGAGGGGGGCCAAAAACATTCAGTACTTC; CDR3: CASSQDLRGAKNIQYF
size: .; V: TRBV5-8; J: TRBJ2-7; D: .; DNA: TGTGCCAGCGGGCGTGGTTCCTACGAGCAGTACTTC; CDR3: CASGRGSYEQYF
size: .; V: TRBV29-1; J: TRBJ1-2; D: .; DNA: TGCAGCGTTGAAGATCAGGAGGGTCGCTATGGCTACACCTTC; CDR3: CSVEDQEGRYGYTF
size: .; V: TRBV7-9; J: TRBJ2-1; D: .; DNA: TGTGCCAGCAGCTTAGCCCCGACAGGTTACAATGAGCAGTTCTTC; CDR3: CASSLAPTGYNEQFF
size: .; V: TRBV14; J: TRBJ2-3; D: TRBD1; DNA: TGTGCCAGCAGCCCGGGACAGGGAGATACGCAGTATTTT; CDR3: CASSPGQGDTQYF
size: few; V: TRBV28; J: TRBJ2-7; D: .; DNA: TGTGCCAGCAGTCCCCACGGGGGCTCCTACGAGCAGTACTTC; CDR3: CASSPHGGSYEQYF
size: .; V: TRBV23-1; J: TRBJ2-3; D: .; DNA: TGCGCCAGCCTGGCCTCAAGATTCACAGATACGCAGTATTTT; CDR3: CASLASRFTDTQYF
size: .; V: TRBV5-6; J: TRBJ2-5; D: .; DNA: TGTGCCAGCAGCTTGGATCCAGGGGCCGCGACTCAAGAGACCCAGTACTTC; CDR3: CASSLDPGAATQETQYF
size: .; V: TRBV6-5; J: TRBJ2-7; D: .; DNA: TGTGCCAGCAGTAAAAATGACAGATCCTACGAGCAGTACTTC; CDR3: CASSKNDRSYEQYF
size: .; V: TRBV6-5; J: TRBJ2-5; D: TRBD1; DNA: TGTGCCAGCAGAATAAACAGGGGTGCGGAGACCCAGTACTTC; CDR3: CASRINRGAETQYF
size: .; V: TRBV7-3; J: TRBJ1-2; D: .; DNA: TGTGCCAGCAGCCCTTATGGGGCGGAGGGCTACACCTTC; CDR3: CASSPYGAEGYTF
size: .; V: TRBV7-2; J: TRBJ2-7; D: .; DNA: TGTGCCAGCAGCTTTATCAGTCACGAGCAGTACTTC; CDR3: CASSFISHEQYF
size: .; V: TRBV5-1; J: TRBJ1-2; D: TRBD1; DNA: TGCGCCAGCAGCATATACACAGGGGGGGATGGCTACACCTTC; CDR3: CASSIYTGGDGYTF
size: .; V: TRBV5-6; J: TRBJ1-5; D: .; DNA: TGTGCCAGCAGCTTGGACGGCGGAGGCTATAGCAATCAGCCCCAGCATTTT; CDR3: CASSLDGGGYSNQPQHF
size: few; V: TRBV29-1; J: TRBJ2-7; D: TRBD1; DNA: TGCAGCGTTAAATACGGGACAGGCTCCTACGAGCAGTACTTC; CDR3: CSVKYGTGSYEQYF
size: .; V: TRBV7-6; J: TRBJ2-3; D: TRBD1; DNA: TGTGCCAGCAGCTTAGGACAGGGGGGGCGTAAAGATACGCAGTATTTT; CDR3: CASSLGQGGRKDTQYF
size: .; V: TRBV25-1; J: TRBJ1-1; D: .; DNA: TGTGCCAGCAGGTCGACGGGTCGGGCTGAAGCTTTCTTT; CDR3: CASRSTGRAEAFF
size: .; V: TRBV19; J: TRBJ2-7; D: TRBD1; DNA: TGTGCCAGTAGTAAGCGACCGGGACAGGGGCAGTATTACTACGAGCAGTACTTC; CDR3: CASSKRPGQGQYYYEQYF
size: .; V: TRBV19; J: TRBJ1-1; D: TRBD1; DNA: TGTGCCAGTAGCGTAGGGGGCGCCGGTCAGACTGAAGCTTTCTTT; CDR3: CASSVGGAGQTEAFF
size: .; V: TRBV5-5; J: TRBJ1-2; D: TRBD1; DNA: TGTGCCAGCAGCTGGGGGACAGGGAGCGGTAACTATGGCTACACCTTC; CDR3: CASSWGTGSGNYGYTF
size: .; V: TRBV11-1; J: TRBJ1-2; D: .; DNA: TGTGCCAGCAGCCACGCCAGGGTCTATGGCTACACCTTC; CDR3: CASSHARVYGYTF
size: .; V: TRBV19; J: TRBJ2-7; D: .; DNA: TGTGCCAGTAGCCAGGGAAGGGGCGAGCAGTACTTC; CDR3: CASSQGRGEQYF
size: .; V: TRBV19; J: TRBJ2-4; D: .; DNA: TGTGCCAGTAGTATTTGGGGCGGAGCCAAAAACATTCAGTACTTC; CDR3: CASSIWGGAKNIQYF
size: few; V: TRBV5-6; J: TRBJ1-6; D: TRBD1; DNA: TGTGCCAGCAGCGTAGGACAGGTCGGTTGGTCACCCCTCCACTTT; CDR3: CASSVGQVGWSPLHF
size: few; V: TRBV29-1; J: TRBJ2-1; D: TRBD1; DNA: TGCAGCGTTGAAGTGTTGGCCAGGGGGCCACTAGACCCTCCTAATGAGCAGTTCTTC; CDR3: CSVEVLARGPLDPPNEQFF
size: few; V: TRBV28; J: TRBJ2-5; D: TRBD2; DNA: TGTGCCAGCAGTCTAGAACCGCTCATTAGCGGGAGGGCGGGAGTGGAGACCCAGTACTTC; CDR3: CASSLEPLISGRAGVETQYF
size: .; V: TRBV28; J: TRBJ1-5; D: TRBD1; DNA: TGTGCCAGCAGTTTGAGCGACAGGGCGAATCAGCCCCAGCATTTT; CDR3: CASSLSDRANQPQHF
size: .; V: TRBV18; J: TRBJ2-2; D: .; DNA: TGTGCCAGCTCACCATTGGACAATGACACCGGGGAGCTGTTTTTT; CDR3: CASSPLDNDTGELFF
size: .; V: TRBV11-1; J: TRBJ2-1; D: .; DNA: TGTGCCAGCAGCCTCGGTGGGCTAGGAGCGGTCTTC; CDR3: CASSLGGLGAVF